This is a list of T cell receptor beta chains from one sample in a study of response to subunit inactivated influenza vaccine. Each CDR3 protein is one row after TCRdb ran MiXCR on the RT-PCR reads. The sample gives more than 200,000 distinct CDR3 sequences, approximately 12% of which show up once; over 6.5% is in the top ten. The sequenced sample was non-naive T cells sorted from PBMCs, obtained roughly 15 days before vaccination. The receptors were sampled from a middle-aged man who received an inactivated influenza vaccine. Each CDR3 is given with its conserved first and last residue. A D gene is named only where the DNA matches it firmly. Size is omitted from some rows. Given values are once, few, many or a class for expanded clones.

d_gene	v_gene	j_gene	abundance	CDR3nt	CDR3aa
-	TRBV11-2	TRBJ2-1	once	TGTGCCAGCAGCTTAGACCTGGGCGCAAGGGAGCAGTTCTTC	CASSLDLGAREQFF
-	TRBV6-2/TRBV6-3	TRBJ2-5	few	TGTGCCAGCAGTTCCACGGAGACCCAGTACTTC	CASSSTETQYF
TRBD2	TRBV30	TRBJ2-3	-	TGTGCCTGGGGAGGACTAGCGGGAGGGACTAGCACAGATACGCAGTATTTT	CAWGGLAGGTSTDTQYF
-	TRBV12-3/TRBV12-4	TRBJ1-3	few	TGTGCCAGCAGGGCTGGCGCAAACTCTGGAAACACCATATATTTT	CASRAGANSGNTIYF
-	TRBV20-1	TRBJ2-3	-	TGCTGTGCTAGAGGACAGGGTGGGAGGGTTTCAGATACGCAGTATTTT	CCARGQGGRVSDTQYF
-	TRBV15	TRBJ2-5	many	TGTGCCACCAGCAGATCGGGACCGATAGAGACCCAGTACTTC	CATSRSGPIETQYF
TRBD1	TRBV7-3	TRBJ2-6	-	TGTGCCAGCAGCTTGACAGGGTATGGGGCCAACGTCCTGACTTTC	CASSLTGYGANVLTF
TRBD2	TRBV7-8	TRBJ2-2	few	TGTGCCAGCAGACCAAACTCACTGGGGGGGGGCACCGGGGAGCTGTTTTTT	CASRPNSLGGGTGELFF
TRBD1	TRBV10-2	TRBJ1-6	-	TGCGCCAGCAGTGATTGGGACAGCGGCAGTTCACCCCTCCACTTT	CASSDWDSGSSPLHF
-	TRBV11-3	TRBJ2-1	-	TGTGCCAGCAGCTTACGACCAACTAAGATGGGTAACAATGAGCAGTTCTTC	CASSLRPTKMGNNEQFF
TRBD2	TRBV7-8	TRBJ2-3	-	TGTGCCAGCAGCCGGGGGGAAGCGGGCCACACAGATACGCAGTATTTT	CASSRGEAGHTDTQYF
-	TRBV19	TRBJ2-1	few	TGTGCCAGTAGTACCCACAGGGAAGGTGAGCAGTTCTTC	CASSTHREGEQFF
-	TRBV29-1	TRBJ2-7	many	TGCAGCGTTGAAGGACGCGGAAAAGGCTACGAGCAGTACTTC	CSVEGRGKGYEQYF
-	TRBV7-2	TRBJ1-3	-	TGTGCCAGCAGCTTAGGGGGTAGGGCCGGAAACACCATATATTTT	CASSLGGRAGNTIYF
-	TRBV20-1	TRBJ2-1	few	TGCAGTGCTAGAGTGACTACCTACAATGAGCAGTTCTTC	CSARVTTYNEQFF
-	TRBV12-3/TRBV12-4	TRBJ2-5	-	TGTGCCAGCAGTTTGTCCCAGGGGTCCAGGGGCCAGTACTTC	CASSLSQGSRGQYF
TRBD1	TRBV29-1	TRBJ2-7	few	TGCAGCGTCTCTACCAGGGGGCACTACGAGCAGTACTTC	CSVSTRGHYEQYF
TRBD2	TRBV7-6	TRBJ2-2	-	TGTGCCAGCAGCCCACTAGCGGGTCCCGGGGAGCTGTTTTTT	CASSPLAGPGELFF
TRBD2	TRBV24-1	TRBJ2-3	few	TGTGCCACCAGTGACCCAGAGCGGGGTAGGACAGATACGCAGTATTTT	CATSDPERGRTDTQYF
TRBD2	TRBV4-2	TRBJ2-2	many	TGTGCCAGCAGCCAAGAAGCAACTAGCGGAGAGACCGGGGAGCTGTTTTTT	CASSQEATSGETGELFF
-	TRBV29-1	TRBJ2-7	many	TGCAGCGCCATAGGAGGGCAGGGGAGTTACGAGCAGTACTTC	CSAIGGQGSYEQYF
-	TRBV7-3	TRBJ2-5	-	TGTGCCAGCAGCTTAATGGGGGGGCAGCAAGAGACCCAGTACTTC	CASSLMGGQQETQYF
-	TRBV7-6	TRBJ2-5	-	TGTGCCAGCAGCCCGCGACAGGACGGGGAGACCCAGTACTTC	CASSPRQDGETQYF
-	TRBV20-1	TRBJ2-2	-	TGCAGTGCTAGCGGGGATTCGAACACCGGGGAGCTGTTTTTT	CSASGDSNTGELFF
-	TRBV6-1	TRBJ1-4	many	TGTGCCAGCAGTGTAAAGGGTTCAGGACTGTTTTTT	CASSVKGSGLFF
TRBD1	TRBV6-1	TRBJ1-3	few	TGTGCCAGCCAGTCTTCCCTGGGACAGGGGGCTGGAAACACCATATATTTT	CASQSSLGQGAGNTIYF
-	TRBV5-6	TRBJ1-1	many	TGTGCCAGCAGCTGGGACGACGGGAACACTGAAGCTTTCTTT	CASSWDDGNTEAFF
TRBD2	TRBV6-5	TRBJ2-1	few	TGTGCCAGCAGTTACTTTTCGACTAGCGTCACCTACAATGAGCAGTTCTTC	CASSYFSTSVTYNEQFF
-	TRBV5-1	TRBJ2-7	few	TGCGCCAGCAGCTCGGACAACTCCTACGAGCAGTACTTC	CASSSDNSYEQYF
TRBD1	TRBV6-5	TRBJ1-6	medium-sized	TGTGCCAGCAGTTACTCAAAGACAGGGGGCATTTATAATTCACCCCTCCACTTT	CASSYSKTGGIYNSPLHF
-	TRBV5-1	TRBJ2-1	many	TGCGCCAGCAGCCCCGTGGGGGCGGGCAATGAGCAGTTCTTC	CASSPVGAGNEQFF
-	TRBV4-2	TRBJ1-5	few	TGTGCCAGCAGCCTTGGGCCTAGGAATCAGCCCCAGCATTTT	CASSLGPRNQPQHF